This TCR beta chain stems from a study of HIV-infected patients and healthy controls. This clonotype was detected ten times or more. Its cognate antigen is unknown. The CDR3 length is 15 residues. Trimming removed 8 bases from V and 8 bases from J, with 22 bases in between. Germline V gene sequence: CDR1 LNHDA, CDR2 SQIVND (reference sequence). cDNA was made from about 500 ng RNA using alpha and beta constant primers. Alpha and beta chain libraries were made separately by chain-specific third strand synthesis with multiplexing indices. MiXCR, applied by TCRdb to the 5' RACE reads, yields one record per CDR3 protein. The sample consists of about 18,000 distinct CDR3 sequences, 7.5% to 10% of them appearing once. Whole-study findings and limits: HIV-infected patients and controls differed significantly in mean usage of eight alpha and eight beta V genes. In healthy controls, MAIT alpha CDR3s were common; in HIV+ repertoires, severely depleted. Significantly higher mean Gini indices appeared in HIV-infected repertoires, possibly reflecting oligoclonality.

Roughly three months, about 14 weeks, into antiretroviral therapy, follow-up blood was collected. Whole blood was used without fractionation, so all unsorted peripheral T cells were included. Enrollment excluded donors with tumors, hepatitis B or C, or recent vaccination. The TCR sequence derives from an adult with HIV infection. This chain uses TRBV19 with TRBJ1-5; no firm D call. The input for sequencing was blood, taken during antiretroviral therapy. Here the CDR3 DNA reads TGTGCCAGTCGCACGATCTCTCCTGTTTGGGAGCCCCAGCATTTT. Translated, it gives CASRTISPVWEPQHF.